A single sample gave rise to the 30 T cell receptor beta chains below, sequenced in a study of blood T cell repertoires in COVID-19. Libraries were prepared by immunoSEQ multiplex PCR; TCRdb keeps only in-frame clonotypes and omits some of them. The repertoire has approximately 230,000 clones, about 86% of them found once; the top ten carry about 14%. The material sequenced was PBMCs or T cells enriched from blood (not recorded which). All receptors derive from a woman aged 45 to 65 with acute COVID-19.

J is TRBJ1-1 and V is TRBV7-9; D is possibly TRBD1 (6 bases). This CDR3 is built from 14 residues. Between the trimmed V and J ends, which lost 5 bases and 4 bases, there was a span of 14 bases. CDR1 and CDR2 (germline): SEHNR, FQNEAQ (reference sequence). For the CDR3, the DNA is TGTGCCAGCAGCCGAACAGGGCCGGGCACTGAAGCTTTCTTT. Translating it yields CASSRTGPGTEAFF.

This clone was found once. The V and J genes are TRBV6-5 and TRBJ2-1; 8 bases align to TRBD1. The germline V gene encodes CDR1 MNHEY and CDR2 SVGAGI. The V segment lost 5 bases and the J segment 2 bases; nucleotides outside the gene matches: 5. The CDR3 loop spans 15 amino acids. The CDR3 coding sequence is TGTGCCAGCAGTCCTCGACAGGGGACCTACAATGAGCAGTTCTTC. Its protein is CASSPRQGTYNEQFF.

This clone has a handful of counts. V gene TRBV27 combines with J gene TRBJ1-2, with a possible D match to TRBD1 (6 bases). CDR3 size: 14 residues. Looked up from germline, CDR1 is MNHEY and CDR2 is SMNVEV (reference sequence). V was pared by 1 base and J by 3 bases, with 9 bases between. The CDR3 DNA sequence: TGTGCCAGCAGTTTATTTGCAGGGGACTATGGCTACACCTTC. Protein product: CASSLFAGDYGYTF.

This clone was recorded once. The rearrangement links TRBV2 to TRBJ2-1, with 9 positions matching TRBD2. Germline assignment: CDR1 SNHLY and CDR2 FYNNEI. With 2 bases clipped from V and 8 bases from J, the junction kept 7 bases outside the gene matches. There are 15 residues in the CDR3. The CDR3 nucleotides are TGTGCCAGCAGTGAAAGCCTAGCGGGATTAGATGAGCAGTTCTTC. It encodes CASSESLAGLDEQFF.

The gene calls are TRBV19 and TRBJ2-1; 7 bases map to TRBD2. The CDR3 length is 14 residues. The junction had 10 bases not matched to a gene; V was cut back by 6 bases and J by 8 bases. Per the germline V gene, CDR1 is LNHDA and CDR2 is SQIVND (reference sequence). CDR3 region: CASSSWGGQDEQFF. As DNA, the CDR3 is TGTGCCAGTAGCTCTTGGGGGGGTCAGGATGAGCAGTTCTTC.

Only one count was recorded for this clone. The genes are TRBV9 and TRBJ2-3, with 9 positions matching TRBD2. The V and J ends lost 0 bases and 2 bases, in that order; junction bases with no gene match: 4. Germline V CDR1 and CDR2: SGDLS, YYNGEE. The CDR3 spans 16 residues. The CDR3 DNA reads TGTGCCAGCAGCGTAGTTGGCGGGAGGGCCACAGATACGCAGTATTTT. Its translation is CASSVVGGRATDTQYF.

The chain has TRBV27 and TRBJ2-5, with D possibly being TRBD1 (6 bases). Per germline, CDR1 MNHEY and CDR2 SMNVEV (reference sequence). V shed 5 bases and J shed 6 bases, with 13 bases lying between them. This CDR3 has 13 residues. The CDR3 region has the DNA TGTGCCAGCAGTAGATCAGGGGACCAGACCCAGTACTTC. Translated: CASSRSGDQTQYF.

J is TRBJ1-4 and V is TRBV29-1; unclear D gene. Germline CDR1 SQVTM, CDR2 ANQGSEA. Trimming cost V 2 bases and J 8 bases, with 15 bases left between them. CDR3 size: 14 residues. CDR3 protein: CSVERRQVGEKLFF. Written as DNA, the CDR3 is TGCAGCGTTGAACGGCGTCAGGTCGGCGAAAAACTGTTTTTT.

To note about this clone: The same CDR3 is also encoded by other DNA sequences in this sample. The V and J genes are TRBV6-5 and TRBJ2-7; 7 bases are shared with TRBD2. Looked up from germline, CDR1 is MNHEY and CDR2 is SVGAGI. The CDR3 length is 15 residues. The J segment lost 2 bases and the V segment lost 0 bases, leaving 4 bases of the junction unmatched. The DNA of the CDR3 is TGTGCCAGCAGTTACTCCGGCGGGAGCCCCTACGAGCAGTACTTC. Translated, it gives CASSYSGGSPYEQYF.

The chain couples TRBV27 to TRBJ2-3; TRBD2 might be the D (6 bases). The CDR3 spans 18 residues. Germline V lookup: CDR1 MNHEY, CDR2 SMNVEV (reference sequence). The germline V and J ends were trimmed by 4 bases and 0 bases, with 20 bases remaining between them. The CDR3 protein is CASSSPGTSNPSTDTQYF. The CDR3 nucleotides read TGTGCCAGCAGTTCCCCCGGGACTTCAAACCCTAGCACAGATACGCAGTATTTT.

The chain uses TRBV2 and TRBJ1-4; D is unclear. With 4 bases removed from V and 4 bases from J, the gap between germline ends came to 13 bases. This CDR3 comprises 15 residues. The germline V gene has CDR1 SNHLY and CDR2 FYNNEI. CDR3 sequence (DNA): TGTGCCAGCAGTGCCCGGGAAAGTCTTAATGAAAAACTGTTTTTT. The encoded protein is CASSARESLNEKLFF.

The chain recombines TRBV5-1 with TRBJ2-1; 11 positions match TRBD2. This CDR3 is built from 15 residues. Trimming cost V 2 bases and J 8 bases; bases outside gene matches: 6. The germline CDR1 and CDR2 sequences are SGHRS and YFSETQ. CDR3 DNA: TGCGCCAGCAGCTTACTAGCGGGAGTTGATTATGAGCAGTTCTTC. Translation gives CASSLLAGVDYEQFF.

This clone was seen only a few times. The sample carries other DNA sequences with the same CDR3. The J gene is TRBJ2-7, the V gene TRBV2, with 8 bases that match TRBD2. Germline V gene lookup returns CDR1 SNHLY and CDR2 FYNNEI. Unmatched junction bases numbered 14, after V lost 2 bases and J lost 5 bases. The length of the CDR3 is 17 residues. CDR3 DNA sequence: TGTGCCAGCAGTGAATTATTCGGGGCGGGGGGTTTGGACGAGCAGTACTTC. Protein: CASSELFGAGGLDEQYF.

The chain is built from TRBV11-2 and TRBJ1-1, with D perhaps matching TRBD1 (6 bases). Between the trimmed V and J ends, which lost 8 bases and 1 base, there was a span of 14 bases. The CDR3 contains 14 residues. CDR1 is SGHAT and CDR2 is FQNNGV in the germline V gene. The CDR3: CASLGGAGNTEAFF. The CDR3, as DNA: TGTGCCAGCCTTGGGGGGGCTGGGAACACTGAAGCTTTCTTT.

This chain uses TRBV3-1 (or the pseudogene TRBV3-2) with TRBJ2-1; D gene unclear. This CDR3 contains 12 residues. CDR1 LGHDT and CDR2 YNNKEL come from the germline V gene (reference sequence). With 5 bases removed from V and 6 bases from J, the gap between germline ends came to 8 bases. The CDR3 bases are TGTGCCAGCAGCGGCCGATTCAATGAGCAGTTCTTC. It encodes CASSGRFNEQFF.

This clone was recorded once. V and J are TRBV5-4 and TRBJ2-1, with TRBD2 as a possible D gene (6 bases). CDR3 length: 16 residues. V was trimmed by 0 bases and J by 2 bases, leaving 12 bases between them. Germline values: CDR1 SGHNT, CDR2 YYREEE (reference sequence). DNA for the CDR3: TGTGCCAGCAGCTTGGGGGCTAGCGTAACCTACAATGAGCAGTTCTTC. Its translation: CASSLGASVTYNEQFF.

The chain links TRBV7-2 to TRBJ1-1, with 10 bases fitting TRBD1. The CDR3 runs 16 residues. Losses at the gene ends were 2 bases for V and 6 bases for J; bases not matched to a gene: 9. CDR1 is SGHTA, CDR2 FQGNSA, per germline. The CDR3 DNA is TGTGCCAGCAGCTTAACTCCGACAGGGGGCGTCGCTGAAGCTTTCTTT. It encodes CASSLTPTGGVAEAFF.

This rearrangement joins TRBV6-2 or TRBV6-3 to TRBJ1-2; a possible D gene is TRBD1 (6 bases). Deletions cut 5 bases from V and 4 bases from J, with 11 bases between. Germline V lookup: CDR1 MNHEY, CDR2 SVGEGT. The CDR3 totals 13 residues. Here the CDR3 DNA reads TGTGCCAGCAGTCCCGGACAGTCCTATGGCTACACCTTC. It specifies CASSPGQSYGYTF.

The chain uses TRBV28 and TRBJ1-2, with TRBD1 matching over 7 bases. CDR3 size: 13 residues. The ends lost 6 bases at V and 1 base at J; junction bases unmatched: 2. The germline V gene has CDR1 MDHEN and CDR2 SYDVKM. CDR3 coding DNA: TGTGCCAGCAGGGGGACAGTTAACTATGGCTACACCTTC. This sequence encodes CASRGTVNYGYTF.

The chain uses TRBV4-1 and TRBJ2-3, with TRBD2 identical over 7 bases. Looked up from germline, CDR1 is MGHRA and CDR2 is YSYEKL. V shed 8 bases and J 0 bases; nucleotides not matched to a gene: 11. The length of the CDR3 is 16 residues. CDR3 residues: CASSLQERGSTDTQYF. The CDR3 coding sequence is TGCGCCAGCTCCCTCCAAGAGCGGGGTAGCACAGATACGCAGTATTTT.

This chain connects TRBV19 to TRBJ2-3, with D possibly being TRBD1 (6 bases). This CDR3 spans 13 amino acids. The V gene's germline CDR1 is LNHDA and CDR2 SQIVND (reference sequence). V was trimmed by 4 bases and J by 4 bases, leaving 9 bases between them. The CDR3 protein is CASSNNRADTQYF. For the CDR3, the DNA is TGTGCCAGTAGTAATAACAGGGCAGATACGCAGTATTTT.

The J gene is TRBJ1-2, the V gene TRBV24-1, with D perhaps matching TRBD1 (6 bases). With 6 bases removed from V and 0 bases from J, the gap between germline ends came to 16 bases. Germline V gives CDR1 KGHDR, CDR2 SFDVKD. This CDR3 is built from 16 residues. CDR3 sequence: CATSTGPLGANYGYTF. CDR3 in DNA: TGTGCCACCAGTACAGGGCCCTTAGGGGCTAACTATGGCTACACCTTC.

The chain is built from TRBV19 and TRBJ1-5; weak D call: TRBD1 (6 bases). The germline gives CDR1 LNHDA, CDR2 SQIVND (reference sequence). Trimming shortened V by 7 bases and J by 6 bases, and 16 bases separated the two germline ends. The CDR3 has 14 amino acids. This chain's CDR3 is CASTEGQRIQPQHF. The DNA of the CDR3 is TGTGCCAGTACCGAGGGACAACGGATTCAGCCCCAGCATTTT.

This clone appeared a single time. This chain links TRBV28 with TRBJ1-5; weak D call: TRBD1 (6 bases). CDR3 length equals 15 residues. Germline V gives CDR1 MDHEN, CDR2 SYDVKM. V gave up 5 bases and J gave up 7 bases, with 18 bases separating them. CDR3: CASSRPGGGGQPQHF. DNA of the CDR3: TGTGCCAGCAGTAGACCGGGAGGGGGAGGACAGCCCCAGCATTTT.

V usage is TRBV4-2 and J usage is TRBJ2-7; tentatively, D is TRBD1 (6 bases). The V gene's germline CDR1 is LGHNA and CDR2 YNFKEQ. With 3 bases removed from V and 1 base from J, the gap between germline ends came to 13 bases. This CDR3 is 15 amino acids long. This CDR3 reads CASSQTGQGSYEQYF. CDR3 coding DNA: TGTGCCAGCAGCCAGACGGGGCAGGGGTCCTACGAGCAGTACTTC.

This chain connects TRBV7-2 to TRBJ2-1; tentatively, D is TRBD1 (5 bases). This CDR3 spans 16 amino acids. V dropped 1 base and J dropped 2 bases, with 12 bases sitting between them. CDR1 is SGHTA, CDR2 FQGNSA, per germline. The CDR3 DNA is TGTGCCAGCAGCTTAGACCGCGTAGGGGCCTACAATGAGCAGTTCTTC. This codes for CASSLDRVGAYNEQFF.

The count of this clone is one. The V and J genes are TRBV4-2 and TRBJ2-1, with 10 bases lining up with TRBD2. This CDR3 comprises 18 residues. Germline CDR1 and CDR2: LGHNA and YNFKEQ. J was trimmed by 3 bases and V by 1 base; bases with no gene match: 9. CDR3 sequence reads: CASSQAPLAGVGYNEQFF. CDR3 in DNA: TGTGCCAGCAGCCAAGCCCCTCTAGCGGGAGTAGGCTACAATGAGCAGTTCTTC.

V usage is TRBV24-1 and J usage is TRBJ2-2, with D possibly matching TRBD2 (6 bases). Germline CDR1 reads KGHDR; CDR2 reads SFDVKD. The V gene lost 6 bases and the J gene lost 7 bases, with 17 bases spanning the gap. The CDR3 runs to 15 residues. Here the CDR3 DNA reads TGTGCCACCAGTCGGACTACCAATGGGGGCGGGGAGCTGTTTTTT. This translates into CATSRTTNGGGELFF.

CDR3 residues: CASSVGLAVGNEQFF. CDR3 sequence (DNA): TGTGCCAGCAGCGTAGGACTAGCGGTGGGAAATGAGCAGTTCTTC. This chain uses TRBV9 with TRBJ2-1, with TRBD2 matching over 9 bases. CDR1 and CDR2 from the germline V gene are SGDLS and YYNGEE. The V segment lost 0 bases and the J segment 7 bases; nucleotides outside the gene matches: 5. The CDR3 loop spans 15 amino acids.

The rearrangement joins TRBV7-3 to TRBJ2-2; TRBD2 matches at 8 bases. This CDR3 contains 17 residues. V was clipped by 1 base and J by 4 bases; unmatched bases: 8. The germline CDR1 and CDR2 sequences are SGHTA and FQGTGA. CDR3 in amino acids: CASSLMSGGSSTGELFF. The CDR3 coding sequence is TGTGCCAGCAGCTTAATGTCGGGAGGGAGTAGCACCGGGGAGCTGTTTTTT.